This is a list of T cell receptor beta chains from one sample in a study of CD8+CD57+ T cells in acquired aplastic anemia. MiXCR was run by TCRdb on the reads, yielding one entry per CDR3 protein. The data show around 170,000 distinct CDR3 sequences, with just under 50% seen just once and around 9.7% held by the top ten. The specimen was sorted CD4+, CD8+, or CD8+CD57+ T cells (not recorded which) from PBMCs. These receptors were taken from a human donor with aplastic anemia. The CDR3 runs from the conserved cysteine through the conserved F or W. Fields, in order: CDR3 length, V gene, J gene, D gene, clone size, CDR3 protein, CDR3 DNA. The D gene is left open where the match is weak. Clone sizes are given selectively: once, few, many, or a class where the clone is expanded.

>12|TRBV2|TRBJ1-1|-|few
CASSTYPTAAFF
TGTGCCAGCAGTACCTACCCGACAGCGGCTTTCTTT
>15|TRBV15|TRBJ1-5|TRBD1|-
CATSSHRGRDQPQRF
TGTGCCACCAGCAGTCACAGGGGGCGCGACCAGCCCCAGCGTTTT
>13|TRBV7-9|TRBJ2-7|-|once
CASSLARYTEQYF
TGTGCCAGCAGCTTAGCGCGCTACACCGAGCAGTACTTC
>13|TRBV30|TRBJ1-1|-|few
CAWSVQIGHVAFF
TGTGCCTGGAGTGTACAAATAGGGCACGTGGCTTTCTTT
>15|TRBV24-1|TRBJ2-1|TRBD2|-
CATSDGGRASNEQFF
TGTGCCACCAGTGATGGCGGGAGGGCGAGTAATGAGCAGTTCTTC
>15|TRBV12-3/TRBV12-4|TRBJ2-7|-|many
CASRAGRAISYEQYF
TGTGCCAGCAGGGCCGGACGTGCGATCTCCTACGAGCAGTACTTC
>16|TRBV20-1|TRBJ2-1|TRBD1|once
CSARRNRGWMVNEQFF
TGCAGTGCTAGGAGGAACAGGGGATGGATGGTCAATGAGCAGTTCTTC
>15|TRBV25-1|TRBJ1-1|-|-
CASRGRGWGITEAFF
TGTGCCAGCAGGGGCAGGGGTTGGGGGATCACTGAAGCTTTCTTT
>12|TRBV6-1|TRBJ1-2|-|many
CASRLGTGGYTF
TGTGCCAGCAGGTTGGGGACTGGTGGCTACACCTTC
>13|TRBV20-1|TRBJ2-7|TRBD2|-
CSLRLAGSYEQYF
TGCAGTCTAAGACTAGCGGGGTCTTACGAGCAGTACTTC
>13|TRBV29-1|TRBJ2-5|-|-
CSVAVGDVETQYF
TGCAGCGTTGCGGTGGGGGATGTCGAGACCCAGTACTTC
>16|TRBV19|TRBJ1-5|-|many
CASSISHRQINQPQHF
TGTGCCAGTAGTATCTCTCACCGACAGATCAATCAGCCCCAGCATTTT
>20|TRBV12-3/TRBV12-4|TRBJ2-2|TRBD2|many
CASLSHARFSGRADTGELFF
TGTGCCAGCCTATCCCACGCGCGTTTTAGCGGGAGGGCCGACACCGGGGAGCTGTTTTTT
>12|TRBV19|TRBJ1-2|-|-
CASSKDYYGYTF
TGTGCCAGTAGTAAGGATTACTATGGCTACACCTTC
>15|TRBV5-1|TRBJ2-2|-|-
CAGSLGDTATGELFF
TGCGCCGGCAGCTTGGGGGACACGGCTACCGGGGAGCTGTTTTTT
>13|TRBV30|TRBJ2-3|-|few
CAWSVWEADTQYF
TGTGCCTGGAGTGTTTGGGAAGCAGATACGCAGTATTTT
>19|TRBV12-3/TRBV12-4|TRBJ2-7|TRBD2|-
CASSPRERGIRAGEYEQYF
TGTGCCAGCAGTCCACGGGAAAGAGGGATTCGGGCGGGAGAATACGAGCAGTACTTC
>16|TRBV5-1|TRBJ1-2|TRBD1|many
CASSSLTLGTGYGYTF
TGCGCCAGCAGCTCACTCACTTTGGGGACAGGCTATGGCTACACCTTC
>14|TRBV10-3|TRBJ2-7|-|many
CAISEGRETYEQYF
TGTGCCATCAGTGAAGGCAGAGAAACTTACGAGCAGTACTTC
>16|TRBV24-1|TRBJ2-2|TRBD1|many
CATSDPLRDRVGELFF
TGTGCCACCAGTGATCCACTCCGGGACAGGGTCGGGGAGCTGTTTTTT
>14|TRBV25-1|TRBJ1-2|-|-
CASSEFGGSYGYTF
TGTGCCAGCAGTGAATTCGGGGGCAGCTACGGCTACACCTTC
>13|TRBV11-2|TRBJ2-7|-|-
CASTFDPPYEQYF
TGTGCCAGCACCTTTGACCCCCCCTACGAGCAGTACTTC
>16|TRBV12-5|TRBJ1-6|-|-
CASGGDLTPYNSPLHF
TGTGCTAGTGGGGGTGACCTCACCCCCTATAATTCACCCCTCCACTTT
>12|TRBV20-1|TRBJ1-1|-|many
CSARDNRDEAFF
TGCAGTGCTAGAGATAACAGGGATGAAGCTTTCTTT
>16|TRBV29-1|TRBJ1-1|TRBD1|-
CSVHTRDRVFNTEAFF
TGCAGCGTTCACACCCGGGACAGGGTTTTTAACACTGAAGCTTTCTTT
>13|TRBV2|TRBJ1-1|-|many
CASTTARNTEAFF
TGTGCCAGCACGACAGCCAGGAACACTGAAGCTTTCTTT
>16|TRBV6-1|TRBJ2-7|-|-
CASSEQRQLHSYEQYF
TGTGCCAGCAGTGAACAGCGGCAACTTCACTCCTACGAGCAGTACTTC
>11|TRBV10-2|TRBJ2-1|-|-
CASRAPSEQFF
TGCGCCAGCAGGGCCCCCAGTGAGCAGTTCTTC
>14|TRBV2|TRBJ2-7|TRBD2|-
CASSGTSGSYEQYF
TGTGCCAGCAGTGGGACTAGCGGCTCCTACGAGCAGTACTTC
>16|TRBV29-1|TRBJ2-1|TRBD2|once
CSVEGFSGRSYNEQFF
TGCAGCGTTGAAGGGTTTAGCGGGAGGTCCTACAATGAGCAGTTCTTC
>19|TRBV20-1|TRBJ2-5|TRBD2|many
CSARESPFVAGGIQETQYF
TGCAGTGCTAGAGAGTCCCCATTCGTGGCGGGAGGGATTCAAGAGACCCAGTACTTC
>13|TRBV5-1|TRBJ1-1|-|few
CASSETMNTEAFF
TGCGCCAGCAGCGAGACTATGAACACTGAAGCTTTCTTT
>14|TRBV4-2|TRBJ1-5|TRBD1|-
CASSGGGAGQPQHF
TGTGCCAGCAGCGGAGGGGGCGCCGGTCAGCCCCAGCATTTT
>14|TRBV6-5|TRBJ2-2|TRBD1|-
CASISDRGTGELFF
TGTGCCAGCATTTCAGACAGGGGGACCGGGGAGCTGTTTTTT
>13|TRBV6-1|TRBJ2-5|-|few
CASSQDFQETQYF
TGTGCCAGCAGTCAGGACTTCCAAGAGACCCAGTACTTC
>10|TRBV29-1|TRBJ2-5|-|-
CSVLRETQYF
TGCAGCGTTCTCCGGGAGACCCAGTACTTC
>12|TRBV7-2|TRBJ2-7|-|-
CASSLKAYEQYF
TGTGCCAGCAGCTTGAAAGCTTACGAGCAGTACTTC
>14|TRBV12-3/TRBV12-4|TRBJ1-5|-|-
CASSQGNSNQPQHF
TGTGCCAGCAGCCAGGGAAATAGCAATCAGCCCCAGCATTTT
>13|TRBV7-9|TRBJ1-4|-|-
CASSLQWNEKLFF
TGTGCCAGCAGCTTGCAGTGGAATGAAAAACTGTTTTTT
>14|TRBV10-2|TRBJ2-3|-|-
CARSESRTTDTQYF
TGCGCCCGCAGTGAGTCGAGGACCACAGATACGCAGTATTTT
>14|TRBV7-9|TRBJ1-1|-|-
CASSSGSMNTEAFF
TGTGCCAGCAGCTCCGGAAGTATGAACACTGAAGCTTTCTTT
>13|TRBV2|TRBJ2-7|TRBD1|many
CASSRDREREQYF
TGTGCCAGCAGTCGGGACAGGGAGAGGGAGCAGTACTTC
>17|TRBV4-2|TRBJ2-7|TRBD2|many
CASSQAKLAGDTYEQYF
TGTGCCAGCAGCCAAGCCAAGCTAGCGGGAGATACCTACGAGCAGTACTTC
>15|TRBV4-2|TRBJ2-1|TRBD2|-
CASSQLAGIYNEQFF
TGTGCCAGCAGCCAACTAGCGGGCATCTACAATGAGCAGTTCTTC
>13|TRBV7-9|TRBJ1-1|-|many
CASSLGRVTEAFF
TGTGCCAGCAGCTTAGGTCGGGTAACGGAAGCTTTCTTT
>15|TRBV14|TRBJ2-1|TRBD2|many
CASSHRRDYYNEQFF
TGTGCCAGCAGCCACCGAAGGGACTACTACAATGAGCAGTTCTTC
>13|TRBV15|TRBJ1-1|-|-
CATSRDRGGEAFF
TGTGCCACCAGCAGAGACAGGGGCGGTGAAGCTTTCTTT
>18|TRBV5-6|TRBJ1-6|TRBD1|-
CASSSDRGAGGYNSPLHF
TGTGCCAGCAGTTCCGACAGGGGGGCAGGGGGGTATAATTCACCCCTCCACTTT
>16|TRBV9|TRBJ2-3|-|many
CASSVGSAPSTDTQYF
TGTGCCAGCAGCGTAGGTAGCGCTCCTAGCACAGATACGCAGTATTTT
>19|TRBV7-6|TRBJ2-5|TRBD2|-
CASSFAPKTSGGNQETQYF
TGTGCCAGCAGCTTCGCGCCGAAGACTAGCGGGGGGAACCAAGAGACCCAGTACTTC
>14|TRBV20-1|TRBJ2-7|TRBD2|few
CSARGLAGSYEQYF
TGCAGTGCTAGAGGACTAGCGGGCTCCTACGAGCAGTACTTC
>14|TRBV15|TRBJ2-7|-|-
CAARSGGGTYEQYF
TGTGCCGCGCGATCTGGAGGGGGAACCTACGAGCAGTACTTC
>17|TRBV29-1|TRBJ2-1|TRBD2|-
CSVDHRLARSSYNEQFF
TGCAGCGTTGACCACCGACTAGCGAGAAGCTCCTACAATGAGCAGTTCTTC
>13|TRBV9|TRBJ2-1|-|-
CASSVGGLGEQFF
TGTGCCAGCAGCGTAGGAGGCCTGGGTGAGCAGTTCTTC
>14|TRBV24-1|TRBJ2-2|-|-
CATSDIGNTGELFF
TGTGCCACCAGTGACATTGGGAACACCGGGGAGCTGTTTTTT